This T cell receptor beta chain was identified in a study of cytomegalovirus exposure and HLA in healthy donors. With 60 Vbeta and 13 Jbeta primers, the PCR was carried out. Assay used: immunoSEQ multiplex PCR; TCRdb lists only in-frame clones, some missing. The data contain under 150,000 clones, about 78% of them seen just once; the ten biggest clones take up under 1.5%. CDR1 MGHDK and CDR2 SYGVNS come from the germline V gene. The CDR3 has 16 residues. V was clipped by 5 bases and J by 4 bases; unmatched bases: 13. The rearrangement uses TRBV25-1 and TRBJ2-5; 7 bases are shared with TRBD2. The sequence was collected from a man aged 50-59 years in good health and CMV-seronegative. The material sequenced was PBMCs. The CDR3 loop reads CASSSHLRERGETQYF. CDR3 bases: TGTGCCAGCAGTTCTCACCTCCGGGAGCGGGGAGAGACCCAGTACTTC.